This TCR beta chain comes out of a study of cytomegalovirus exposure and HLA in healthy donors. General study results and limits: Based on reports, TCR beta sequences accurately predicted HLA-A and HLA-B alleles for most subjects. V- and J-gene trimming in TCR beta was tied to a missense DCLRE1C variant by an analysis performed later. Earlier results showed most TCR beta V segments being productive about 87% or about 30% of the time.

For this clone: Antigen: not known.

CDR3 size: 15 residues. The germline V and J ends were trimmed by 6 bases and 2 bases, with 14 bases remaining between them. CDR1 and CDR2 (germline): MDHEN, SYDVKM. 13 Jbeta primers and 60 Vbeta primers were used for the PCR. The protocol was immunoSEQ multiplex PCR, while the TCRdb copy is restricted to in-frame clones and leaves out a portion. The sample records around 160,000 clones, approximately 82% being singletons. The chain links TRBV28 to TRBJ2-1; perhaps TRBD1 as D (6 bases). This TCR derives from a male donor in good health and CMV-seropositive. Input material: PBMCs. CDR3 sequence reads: CASSTQGVPYNEQFF. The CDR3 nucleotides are TGTGCCAGCAGCACACAGGGAGTCCCCTACAATGAGCAGTTCTTC.